One sample yielded the 21 T cell receptor beta chains listed below, sequenced in a study of blood T cell repertoires in COVID-19. Clones were sequenced by immunoSEQ multiplex PCR, and TCRdb holds only the in-frame ones, with some missing. The data show under 350,000 clones, approximately 85% seen once. The sequenced sample was peripheral blood. All receptors derive from a woman in her 70s with acute or convalescent COVID-19.

The rearrangement joins TRBV5-8 to TRBJ1-2; D gene ambiguous. Germline values: CDR1 SGHTS, CDR2 YDEGEE. This CDR3 is 13 amino acids long. The V end lost 4 bases, the J end lost 5 bases, and 12 bases lay between the germline ends. The CDR3 DNA reads TGTGCCAGCAGCCTACCGGGAACTTATGGCTACACCTTC. This encodes CASSLPGTYGYTF.

The J gene is TRBJ1-1, the V gene TRBV5-1, with D possibly matching TRBD1 (6 bases). V lost 0 bases, J lost 5 bases, and 14 bases lay in between. CDR1 is SGHRS and CDR2 is YFSETQ in the germline V gene. The CDR3 runs to 15 residues. The CDR3 coding sequence is TGCGCCAGCAGCTTGGGGCGCGGGGGCTGGACTGAAGCTTTCTTT. The encoded protein is CASSLGRGGWTEAFF.

CDR3 sequence (DNA): TGTGCCACCAGTGATCACCGGGGGGGCCTCAACAATGAGCAGTTCTTC. Translating gives CATSDHRGGLNNEQFF. The rearrangement links TRBV24-1 to TRBJ2-1, with 8 bases identical to TRBD2. With V trimmed by 3 bases and J by 5 bases, 8 bases remained unmatched. Germline V gene sequence: CDR1 KGHDR, CDR2 SFDVKD. The CDR3 contains 16 residues.

This chain uses TRBV7-8 with TRBJ2-3, with D maybe TRBD2 (6 bases). V was clipped by 3 bases and J by 1 base, with 20 bases between them. Germline V gene sequence: CDR1 SGHVS, CDR2 FQNEAQ. This CDR3 is 18 amino acids long. The CDR3 spells CASSFRSLRDSGTDTQYF. The CDR3, as DNA: TGTGCCAGCAGCTTTCGGTCGTTGCGGGACTCAGGCACAGATACGCAGTATTTT. Using reference TRBV7-8 and TRBJ2-3 for the parts outside the CDR3, the full variable domain is GAGVSQSPRYKVAKRGQDVALRCDPISGHVSLFWYQQALGQGPEFLTYFQNEAQLDKSGLPSDRFFAERPEGSVSTLKIQRTQQEDSAVYLCASSFRSLRDSGTDTQYFGPGTRLTVL.

The sample holds one count of this clone. The rearrangement uses TRBV11-2 and TRBJ1-2; no reliable D call. This CDR3 contains 14 residues. CDR1 and CDR2 from the germline V gene are SGHAT and FQNNGV. V was cut by 1 base and J by 10 bases, with 16 bases left in between. The CDR3 here is CASSLVSGHRDYTF. CDR3 DNA sequence: TGTGCCAGCAGCTTAGTGTCGGGTCACCGAGACTACACCTTC.

Comments on this clone: Other DNA variants within this sample encode the same CDR3. V usage is TRBV29-1 and J usage is TRBJ1-2; possibly TRBD1 for D (6 bases). The CDR3 extends over 12 amino acids. Trimming stripped 4 bases from V and 8 bases from J, with 14 bases between. The germline CDR1 and CDR2 sequences are SQVTM and ANQGSEA. The CDR3 sequence: CSVATGEGGYTF. The CDR3 DNA is TGCAGCGTTGCGACAGGCGAGGGAGGCTACACCTTC.

This clone has a handful of counts. Other DNA sequences of this sample code for an identical CDR3. The chain uses TRBV20-1 and TRBJ1-1; D uncertain. The CDR3 spans 11 residues. Germline CDR1 and CDR2: DFQATT and SNEGSKA (reference sequence). The CDR3 nucleotides are TGCGGCGCTCTAGCCTACACTGAAGCTTTCTTT. Residues: CGALAYTEAFF.

The gene calls are TRBV6-1 and TRBJ2-7; D remains ambiguous. The CDR3 has 13 residues. CDR1 and CDR2 from the germline V gene are MNHNS and SASEGT. V lost 2 bases, J lost 6 bases, and 11 bases lay in between. The CDR3 sequence: CASSESWRGEQYF. The CDR3 bases are TGTGCCAGCAGTGAAAGTTGGCGAGGCGAGCAGTACTTC.

The chain employs TRBV6-1 and TRBJ2-1, with 8 bases that match TRBD1. Trimming at V came to 2 bases and at J to 5 bases, leaving 5 bases not matched to a gene. Germline V gives CDR1 MNHNS, CDR2 SASEGT. This CDR3 comprises 15 residues. The CDR3 DNA reads TGTGCCAGCAGTGAACGGGACAGGCGACACAATGAGCAGTTCTTC. Protein product: CASSERDRRHNEQFF.

The J gene is TRBJ2-7, the V gene TRBV6-5; D might be TRBD1 (5 bases). This CDR3 is built from 16 residues. Between the trimmed V and J ends, which lost 2 bases and 7 bases, there was a span of 21 bases. Germline CDR1 and CDR2: MNHEY and SVGAGI. The CDR3 is CASSYLFTTYSGEQYF. The CDR3 region has the DNA TGTGCCAGCAGTTACCTCTTCACTACATACTCAGGGGAGCAGTACTTC.

This chain joins TRBV5-5 and TRBJ2-2; possible D gene TRBD2, 6 bases. This CDR3 region has 15 residues. The V and J ends lost 1 base and 4 bases respectively, with 11 bases between them. Looked up from germline, CDR1 is SGHKS and CDR2 is YYEKEE (reference sequence). The CDR3 sequence: CASSLSGDSTGELFF. In nucleotides, the CDR3 is TGTGCCAGCAGCTTGTCGGGAGATAGCACCGGGGAGCTGTTTTTT.

V gene TRBV18 combines with J gene TRBJ2-5, with TRBD1 identical over 12 bases. Germline CDR1 and CDR2: KGHSH and LQKENI. V was clipped by 3 bases and J by 4 bases; unmatched bases: 0. The CDR3 loop spans 14 amino acids. CDR3 nucleotide sequence: TGTGCCAGCTCACCGGGACAGGGGGCAGAGACCCAGTACTTC. Translation gives CASSPGQGAETQYF.

J is TRBJ1-1 and V is TRBV11-1; D call uncertain. This CDR3 is 14 amino acids long. The germline V gene encodes CDR1 SGHAT and CDR2 FQDESV (reference sequence). The germline V and J ends were trimmed by 0 bases and 4 bases, with 9 bases remaining between them. Here the CDR3 reads CASSLALEGTEAFF. The CDR3 region has the DNA TGTGCCAGCAGCTTAGCGCTCGAGGGCACTGAAGCTTTCTTT.

V usage is TRBV5-1 and J usage is TRBJ2-4; D is uncertain. Deletions cut 0 bases from V and 2 bases from J, with 9 bases between. Per the germline V gene, CDR1 is SGHRS and CDR2 is YFSETQ. This CDR3 contains 15 residues. CDR3 residues: CASSLGGSPKNIQYF. The CDR3 nucleotides are TGCGCCAGCAGCTTGGGTGGCTCGCCCAAAAACATTCAGTACTTC.

This chain uses TRBV28 with TRBJ1-1; weak D call: TRBD1 (5 bases). The CDR3 extends over 15 amino acids. The germline gives CDR1 MDHEN, CDR2 SYDVKM. V was cut by 6 bases and J by 6 bases, with 20 bases left in between. CDR3 in amino acids: CASSSSMGRIAEAFF. CDR3 nucleotide sequence: TGTGCCAGCAGCTCATCGATGGGGCGCATCGCTGAAGCTTTCTTT.

This chain joins TRBV6-2 or TRBV6-3 and TRBJ2-3, with 8 positions matching TRBD2. V lost 6 bases and J lost 4; bases outside the gene matches: 9. The CDR3 length is 15 residues. In germline, CDR1 is MNHEY, CDR2 SVGEGT. The CDR3 DNA reads TGTGCCAGCAGCCCGAAGGGACTAGAAGCAGATACGCAGTATTTT. Protein sequence: CASSPKGLEADTQYF.

The chain recombines TRBV15 with TRBJ1-4, with a weak D call TRBD1 (5 bases). This CDR3 is built from 16 residues. Between the trimmed V and J ends, which lost 0 bases and 1 base, there was a span of 9 bases. Germline assignment: CDR1 LNHNV and CDR2 YYDKDF (reference sequence). The CDR3 DNA follows: TGTGCCACCAGCAGAGATGGGGCCCGAACTAATGAAAAACTGTTTTTT. This encodes CATSRDGARTNEKLFF. Full variable domain (remainder filled in from reference TRBV15 and TRBJ1-4): DAMVIQNPRYQVTQFGKPVTLSCSQTLNHNVMYWYQQKSSQAPKLLFHYYDKDFNNEADTPDNFQSRRPNTSFCFLDIRSPGLGDTAMYLCATSRDGARTNEKLFFGSGTQLSVL.

The chain couples TRBV3-1 (or the pseudogene TRBV3-2) to TRBJ1-5, with D maybe TRBD1 (5 bases). Trimming took 2 bases from V and 10 from J, leaving 12 bases between them. The germline V gene has CDR1 LGHDT and CDR2 YNNKEL (reference sequence). This CDR3 region has 13 residues. The DNA of the CDR3 is TGTGCCAGCAGCCAAACCCTTCAGGGACCCCAGCATTTT. Amino acids: CASSQTLQGPQHF.

The chain uses TRBV4-2 and TRBJ1-2; 8 bases align to TRBD1. Germline V gives CDR1 LGHNA, CDR2 YNFKEQ. The CDR3 consists of 14 residues. Trimming removed 4 bases from V and 4 bases from J; junction bases left unmatched: 5. DNA of the CDR3: TGTGCCAGCAGCCCTTTGGGACAGGCCTATGGCTACACCTTC. It specifies CASSPLGQAYGYTF.

V and J are TRBV6-5 and TRBJ1-2; no reliable D call. The germline V and J ends were trimmed by 5 bases and 5 bases, with 15 bases remaining between them. Germline V CDR1 and CDR2: MNHEY, SVGAGI. There are 14 residues in the CDR3. DNA for the CDR3: TGTGCCAGCAGTCGACCGGGGATTGGGTATGGCTACACCTTC. Its translation: CASSRPGIGYGYTF.

The gene calls are TRBV3-1 (or the pseudogene TRBV3-2) and TRBJ1-2, with 7 bases matching TRBD1. From germline, CDR1 is LGHDT and CDR2 YNNKEL (reference sequence). The CDR3 totals 14 residues. The trim removed 2 bases at V and 3 bases at J, leaving 3 bases unmatched. The CDR3 reads CASSQRTGDYGYTF. The CDR3 region has the DNA TGTGCCAGCAGCCAAAGGACAGGAGACTATGGCTACACCTTC.